The clone carrying this T cell receptor beta chain was detected ten times or more. Antigen: not known. This record comes from a study of T cell repertoires in cytomegalovirus infection. Overall study: Based on public TCR beta signatures, there were indications of CMV infection and of a matching HLA type. Study-wide results and limits: CMV-specific TCR beta clonotypes restricted by HLA-C were the ones dominating the ex vivo response. Cumulative frequency (of public TCR beta family members) identified carriers of CMV plus the relevant HLA.

Trimming took 7 bases from V and 4 from J, leaving 23 bases between them. CDR1 and CDR2 (germline): SGHTA, FQGNSA. The CDR3 is made up of 16 amino acids. From the reads, TCRdb called clonotypes with MiXCR, one entry per CDR3 protein. This table has 100,000 to 150,000 distinct CDR3 sequences, approximately 9.2% appearing once. The chain employs TRBV7-2 and TRBJ2-7; maybe TRBD1 (6 bases). What was sequenced was PBMCs. This TCR derives from a human donor in good health (CMV status not recorded). Some clones in this sample may be carry-over from other donors' samples. This CDR3 reads CASTREWVGASYEQYF. The DNA of the CDR3 is TGTGCCAGCACTAGAGAGTGGGTGGGGGCATCGTACGAGCAGTACTTC.